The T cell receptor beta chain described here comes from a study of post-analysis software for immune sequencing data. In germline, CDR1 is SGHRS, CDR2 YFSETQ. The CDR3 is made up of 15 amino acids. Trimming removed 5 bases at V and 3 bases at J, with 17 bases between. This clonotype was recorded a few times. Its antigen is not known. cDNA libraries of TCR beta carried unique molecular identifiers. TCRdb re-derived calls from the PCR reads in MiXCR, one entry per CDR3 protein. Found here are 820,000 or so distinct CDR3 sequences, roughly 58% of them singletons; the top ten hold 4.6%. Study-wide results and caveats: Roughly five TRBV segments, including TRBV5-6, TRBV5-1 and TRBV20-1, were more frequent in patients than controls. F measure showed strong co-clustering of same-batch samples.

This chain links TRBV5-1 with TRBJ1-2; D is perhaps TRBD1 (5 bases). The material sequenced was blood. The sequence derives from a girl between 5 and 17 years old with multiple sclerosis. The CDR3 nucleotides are TGCGCCAGCAGACGACGAGACAGCGACTACTATGGCTACACCTTC. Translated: CASRRRDSDYYGYTF.